What follows are 8 T cell receptor beta chains derived from one specimen sequenced in a study of T cells in Graves' hyperthyroidism and ophthalmopathy. The source material, RNA transcripts, was used to amplify TCR beta CDR3 regions. HTBI primers were the set used in a first-round RT-PCR of the TCR CDR3. TCRdb redid the calling of the multiplex PCR reads with MiXCR, one entry per CDR3 protein. The table includes roughly 720,000 distinct CDR3 sequences, 15% to 20% detected once. The sequenced sample was blood. Receptors originate from a man aged 45-65 years with Graves' hyperthyroidism.

V gene TRBV29-1 combines with J gene TRBJ1-2; a weak D match, TRBD1 (5 bases). The length of the CDR3 is 14 residues. Trimming left V 2 bases short and J 4 bases short, with 14 bases between. The germline CDR1 and CDR2 sequences are SQVTM and ANQGSEA. The CDR3 coding sequence is TGCAGCGTTGAAAGGCGGGGGGGAGGCTATGGCTACACCTTC. This sequence encodes CSVERRGGGYGYTF.

The chain couples TRBV4-3 to TRBJ2-2; TRBD1 aligns across 10 bases. Germline V CDR1 and CDR2: LGHNA, YSLEER. Trimming cost V 4 bases and J 0 bases; bases outside gene matches: 2. The CDR3 sequence is 16 residues long. The CDR3 region is CASSRGTGANTGELFF. The CDR3 DNA reads as TGCGCCAGCAGCCGAGGGACAGGGGCGAACACCGGGGAGCTGTTTTTT.

The table lists this clonotype with many counts. V usage is TRBV12-3 or TRBV12-4 and J usage is TRBJ1-2, with D unclear. This CDR3 region has 15 residues. Trimming pared 0 bases from V and 5 bases from J, leaving 13 bases between. The CDR3 here is CASSLAPNGRYGYTF. CDR3 bases: TGTGCCAGCAGTTTAGCGCCGAACGGGCGGTATGGCTACACCTTC.

This clonotype has more than one count but fewer than ten. The chain links TRBV4-1 to TRBJ2-1; D is possibly TRBD2 (5 bases). The CDR3 totals 19 residues. V lost 0 bases to trimming and J lost 0 bases, with 18 bases between them. Per the germline V gene, CDR1 is MGHRA and CDR2 is YSYEKL. CDR3 DNA sequence: TGCGCCAGCAGCCAAGATCCGGGAATGCTAGGGAGCTCCTACAATGAGCAGTTCTTC. It specifies CASSQDPGMLGSSYNEQFF.

This clonotype was detected a few times. This chain uses TRBV12-5 with TRBJ2-2, with 8 bases fitting TRBD2. After removal of 3 bases from V and 6 bases from J, the junction contained 9 bases not matched to a gene. The CDR3 covers 16 residues. Germline loops: CDR1 LGHNT, CDR2 FRNRAP. CDR3 DNA sequence: TGTGCTAGTGGTTTTCAAGCGGGAGAGTATCCCGGGGAGCTGTTTTTT. Protein product: CASGFQAGEYPGELFF.

This clonotype appeared many times. The chain carries TRBV12-3 or TRBV12-4 and TRBJ2-2; unclear D gene. Trimming took off 6 bases at V and 8 bases at J, with 13 bases between the two ends. The CDR3 is 13 residues long. The CDR3 DNA follows: TGTGCCAGCAGCCAGCCCTTACCAGGGGAGCTGTTTTTT. Translation: CASSQPLPGELFF.

This clonotype was picked up a small number of times. This chain connects TRBV27 to TRBJ1-1; D gene unclear. This CDR3 is built from 13 residues. The germline V gene encodes CDR1 MNHEY and CDR2 SMNVEV (reference sequence). Trimming stripped 0 bases from V and 4 bases from J, with 6 bases between. The CDR3 nucleotides read TGTGCCAGCAGTTTATCGAGAATCACTGAAGCTTTCTTT. It codes for CASSLSRITEAFF.

The sample holds a few counts of this clonotype. V usage is TRBV19 and J usage is TRBJ2-7; D is uncertain. The ends were cut back, 4 bases at V and 3 bases at J, with 10 bases in the middle. The CDR3 extends over 13 amino acids. CDR1 and CDR2 from the germline V gene are LNHDA and SQIVND (reference sequence). Written as DNA, the CDR3 is TGTGCCAGTAGTAACAGAGTTAACTACGAGCAGTACTTC. Translating it yields CASSNRVNYEQYF.